The source of this T cell receptor (beta chain) is a study of blood T cell repertoires in COVID-19. This clone was seen more than once but under ten times. In germline, CDR1 is MDHEN, CDR2 SYDVKM. CDR3 length equals 14 residues. The V end was cut by 4 bases, the J end by 6 bases, with 13 bases between. Profiled with immunoSEQ multiplex PCR; TCRdb holds only in-frame clones, not every one. The table includes hundreds of thousands of clones, around 86% detected once. The receptor was isolated from an older man with acute or convalescent COVID-19. The chain couples TRBV28 to TRBJ1-5; no reliable D call. Sequenced input: peripheral blood. Written as DNA, the CDR3 is TGTGCCAGCAGTTCCCCCGGGAGGGCTCAGCCCCAGCATTTT. Translated: CASSSPGRAQPQHF.